One T cell receptor (beta chain) is described in this entry. Its antigen remains unknown. The data are from a study of radiotherapy plus CTLA-4 blockade in lung cancer. Across the study: Of all patients, about 17% responded objectively and 25% to 35% showed disease control. Study conclusions and caveats: Blood TCR clones of tumor origin expanded after radiotherapy plus ipilimumab. Interferon-beta and early blood T cell clone dynamics reportedly predicted response best.

The method was immunoSEQ multiplex PCR; TCRdb's version includes in-frame clones alone and lacks a portion of them. The repertoire includes some 49,000 clones, 80% to 90% of them detected once, and 25% to 35% sits in the top ten. The length of the CDR3 is 18 residues. Unmatched junction bases numbered 17, after V lost 7 bases and J lost 1 base. The germline gives CDR1 GTSNPN, CDR2 SVGIG (reference sequence). Lung cancer patients with chemo-refractory metastatic non-small-cell disease were given focal radiation plus CTLA-4 blockade with ipilimumab. The sequences come from peripheral blood, collected from a patient treated with radiotherapy plus ipilimumab. The clonotype was recovered from a human donor with non-small cell lung cancer whose response to radiotherapy plus ipilimumab could not be evaluated. This chain joins TRBV30 and TRBJ2-4, with 9 bases identical to TRBD1. The CDR3 nucleotides read TGTGCCTTGAATAACTACCGGGACAGGGAAATGGCCAAAAACATTCAGTACTTC. Protein product: CALNNYRDREMAKNIQYF.